This TCR beta chain is from a study of OX40 agonist ivuxolimab in advanced cancers. Study background: Patients received intravenous ivuxolimab every 2 weeks at 0.01 to 10 mg/kg. Whole-study findings and limits: CD4+ and CD8+ blood T cells expanded clonally by week 6 at 0.1 to 3.0 mg/kg. CD8+ T cells were the subset that, on average, had more expanded clones than CD4+. A proportion of nonresponders additionally exhibited low normalized T-cell clonal expansion.

To note about this clone: The antigen remains unidentified.

Germline loops: CDR1 LGHNA, CDR2 YSLEER. The CDR3 spans 18 residues. Trimming pared 0 bases from V and 4 bases from J, leaving 19 bases between. Repertoires were generated with immunoSEQ multiplex PCR, while TCRdb's copy carries only in-frame clones and drops some. Seen here are approximately 28,000 clones, more than 85% observed once, and the top ten hold over 8.5%. This sequence joins TRBV4-3 and TRBJ2-1; D is ambiguous. This clonotype was sampled from an adult with an advanced solid tumor such as melanoma, head and neck, liver or kidney cancer. The material was CD4+ or CD8+ T cells sorted from blood, obtained in a trial of the OX40 agonist ivuxolimab. CDR3 amino acids: CASSQDSLGVEEYNEQFF. As DNA, the CDR3 is TGCGCCAGCAGCCAAGATTCTCTTGGGGTGGAAGAATACAATGAGCAGTTCTTC.